This T cell receptor beta chain appears in the sequencing data of a study of immune evolution from preneoplasia to lung adenocarcinoma (TCRdb year 2021). Some background on the complete study: HLA loss of heterozygosity was seen in roughly 6.6%, 14% and 36% of AIS, MIA and ADC lesions, and in no AAH lesions. The study profiled immune contexture across lung adenocarcinoma precursors and invasive adenocarcinoma using immune gene expression, TCR sequencing and multiplex immunofluorescence. Resected precursor lesions (AAH, AIS, MIA) and invasive adenocarcinomas were compared with paired morphologically normal lung tissue. The sample size was set by how many specimens were available, not by a prior power calculation. Whole exome sequencing and methylation data from the same cohort of nodules were integrated with the immune data. The overall cohort comprised 40 to 55 patients with pulmonary nodules who underwent surgical resection. A total of 40 to 60 patients contributed TCR sequencing data. The study reported that about 100 samples were used for TCR sequencing. POLYSOLVER was used to infer Class I HLA alleles from exome data, while LOHHLA was used to detect allele-specific HLA loss. What the research found in general, with its limitations: Because every patient came from Japan and China, how well the results apply to Western populations was uncertain. T cell clonality was highest in KRAS-mutant nodules compared with EGFR-mutant or double wild-type lesions. The findings were based on association rather than direct causation, and larger cohorts with long-term follow-up and longitudinal biopsies were deemed needed. Clonality was highest in normal lung, while later-stage lesions appeared to show lower clonality but higher T cell density and diversity. Top T cell clone frequencies were highest in normal lung and appeared to decrease progressively from AAH through AIS, MIA and invasive adenocarcinoma.

The immunoSEQ hsTCRbeta Kit was used to sequence TCR beta CDR3 regions from DNA. In the source study's methods: TCR sequencing data were analysed with the ImmunoSEQ Analyzer. T cell clonality was calculated on productive rearrangements as 1 minus Pielou's evenness. To measure T cell diversity, the inverse Simpson index was applied to productive templates. T cell density was TCR beta template counts normalized to usable DNA, estimated by amplifying and sequencing housekeeping genes. TCR metrics were compared across histologic stages using two-sided Kruskal-Wallis tests. The source is immuneACCESS, and TCRdb retained only in-frame sequences with V and J called. Part of the clones is not carried over; for the studies checked, unresolved V genes explain less than half of this, and the remainder is unexplained. V and J calls plus clone size are reproduced from that table; the DNA served to infer D and trimming. This sample lists 9,300 or so clones; 80% were detected once. Jointly, the top ten make up about 8.3% of the sample.

For this clone: This receptor's antigen is unknown. Qualities for individual bases were not recorded, and no much larger clone is one base off.

Between the mid-2010s and the late 2010s, the patients underwent resection in either Japan or China. The histologic diagnosis of each case was independently confirmed on H&E slides by two lung cancer pathologists. Premalignant or tumor cells were enriched for nucleic acid extraction by macro-dissection performed after pathologic assessment. FFPE tissue was used for DNA isolation with the AllPrep DNA/RNA FFPE Kit. Sequencing was performed on FFPE minimally invasive lung adenocarcinoma tissue. The sample's cell subset or site label, decoded: micro-invasive lung adenocarcinoma (MIA). This receptor was identified in a donor older than 65 with lung adenocarcinoma.

The nucleotide sequence reads TGTGCCAGCAGTGAACAGGCTCTTAGCAATCAGCCCCAGCATTTT. Translation gives CASSEQALSNQPQHF. The chain couples TRBV6-1 to TRBJ1-5; the D gene lacks a confident call. Trimming takes 2 bases from V and 0 bases from J, and the germline ends sit 8 bases apart. The germline V gene yields MNHNS for CDR1 and SASEGT for CDR2. There are 15 amino acids in the CDR3, from cysteine to phenylalanine inclusive. The only DNA kept is the CDR3, 45 bases in frame from the first base.